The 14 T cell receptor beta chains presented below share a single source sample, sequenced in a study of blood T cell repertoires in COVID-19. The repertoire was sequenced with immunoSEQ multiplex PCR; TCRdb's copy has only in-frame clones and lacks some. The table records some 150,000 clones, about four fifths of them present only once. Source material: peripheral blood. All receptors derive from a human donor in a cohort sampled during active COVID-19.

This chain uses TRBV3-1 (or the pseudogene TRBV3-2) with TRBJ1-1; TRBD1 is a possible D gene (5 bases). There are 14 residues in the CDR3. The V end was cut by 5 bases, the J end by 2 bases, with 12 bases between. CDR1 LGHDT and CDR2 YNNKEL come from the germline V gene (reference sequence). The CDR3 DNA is TGTGCCAGCAGCACCCTGGGGCCTAACACTGAAGCTTTCTTT. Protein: CASSTLGPNTEAFF.

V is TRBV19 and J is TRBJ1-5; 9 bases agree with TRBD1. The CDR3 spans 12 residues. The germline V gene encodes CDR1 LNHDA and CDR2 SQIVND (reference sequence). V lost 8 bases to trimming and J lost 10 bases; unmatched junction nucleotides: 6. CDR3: CASGDREFPQHF. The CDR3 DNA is TGTGCCAGTGGGGACAGGGAGTTCCCCCAGCATTTT.

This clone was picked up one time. The CDR3 sequence: CAWSSGRGSDIQYF. CDR3 DNA: TGTGCCTGGAGTTCCGGCAGGGGGTCGGACATTCAGTACTTC. The chain carries TRBV30 and TRBJ2-4; 7 bases agree with TRBD1. V lost 2 bases, J lost 8 bases, and 9 bases stayed unmatched. The V gene's germline CDR1 is GTSNPN and CDR2 SVGIG (reference sequence). This CDR3 region has 14 residues.

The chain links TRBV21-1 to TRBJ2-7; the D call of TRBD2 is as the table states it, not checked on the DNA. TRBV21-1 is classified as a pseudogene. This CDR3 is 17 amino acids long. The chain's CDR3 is CASSLQPMSGGEYEQYF. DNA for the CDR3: TGTGCCAGCAGCCTACAGCCTATGAGCGGGGGTGAGTACGAGCAGTACTTC.

The CDR3 nucleotides read TGTGCCATCAGTGAACAGGGGGCGGGGTACGAGCAGTACTTC. As protein: CAISEQGAGYEQYF. The chain links TRBV10-3 to TRBJ2-7; 9 nucleotides line up with TRBD1. Germline CDR1 reads ENHRY; CDR2 reads SYGVKD. The V and J ends lost 3 bases and 4 bases, in that order; junction bases with no gene match: 4. The CDR3 is 14 amino acids.

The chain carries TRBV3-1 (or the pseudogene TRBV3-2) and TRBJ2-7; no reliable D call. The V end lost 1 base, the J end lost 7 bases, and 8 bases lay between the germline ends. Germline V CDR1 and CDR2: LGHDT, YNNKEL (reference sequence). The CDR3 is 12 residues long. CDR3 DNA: TGTGCCAGCAGCCAAGGCCAACTAGAGCAGTACTTC. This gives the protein CASSQGQLEQYF.

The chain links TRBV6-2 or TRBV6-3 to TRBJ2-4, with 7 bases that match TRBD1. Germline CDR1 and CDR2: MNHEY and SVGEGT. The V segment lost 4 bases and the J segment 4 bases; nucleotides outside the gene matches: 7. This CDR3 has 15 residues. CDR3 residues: CASSLRAGGKNIQYF. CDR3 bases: TGTGCCAGCAGTTTAAGGGCAGGGGGAAAAAACATTCAGTACTTC.

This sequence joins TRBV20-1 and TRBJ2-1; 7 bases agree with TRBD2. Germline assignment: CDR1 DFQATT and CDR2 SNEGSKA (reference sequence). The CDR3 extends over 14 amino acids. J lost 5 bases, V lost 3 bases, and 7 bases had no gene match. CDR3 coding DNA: TGCAGTGCTAGTTACCACAGCGGGGACAATGAGCAGTTCTTC. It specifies CSASYHSGDNEQFF.

CDR3 amino acids: CASSSGSVSGGVGPQHF. DNA for the CDR3: TGTGCCAGTAGTAGCGGGTCAGTTTCTGGTGGGGTCGGGCCCCAGCATTTT. This chain connects TRBV19 to TRBJ1-5; D is undetermined. Per the germline V gene, CDR1 is LNHDA and CDR2 is SQIVND (reference sequence). This CDR3 region has 17 residues. V shed 4 bases and J shed 9 bases, with 25 bases lying between them.

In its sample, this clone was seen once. CDR3 bases: TGTGCCAGCAGTTACGGGGGAGGGCAGCCCCAGCATTTT. Translated, it gives CASSYGGGQPQHF. The V call is TRBV6-5, the J call TRBJ1-5; maybe TRBD1 (5 bases). CDR1 is MNHEY, CDR2 SVGAGI, per germline. V was pared by 2 bases and J by 7 bases, with 9 bases between. The CDR3 has 13 residues.

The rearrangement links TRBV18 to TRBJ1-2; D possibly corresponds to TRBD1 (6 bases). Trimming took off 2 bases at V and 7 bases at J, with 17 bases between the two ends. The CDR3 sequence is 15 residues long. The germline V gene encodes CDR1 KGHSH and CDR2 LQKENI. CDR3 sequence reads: CASSPTETGFRGYTF. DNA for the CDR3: TGTGCCAGCTCACCAACGGAAACAGGGTTTCGTGGCTACACCTTC.

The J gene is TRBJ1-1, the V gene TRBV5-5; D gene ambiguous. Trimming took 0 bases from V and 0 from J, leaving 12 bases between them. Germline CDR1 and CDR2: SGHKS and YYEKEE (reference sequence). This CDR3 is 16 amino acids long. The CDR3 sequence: CASSLGAVLLNTEAFF. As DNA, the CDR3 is TGTGCCAGCAGCTTGGGGGCCGTTCTCTTGAACACTGAAGCTTTCTTT.

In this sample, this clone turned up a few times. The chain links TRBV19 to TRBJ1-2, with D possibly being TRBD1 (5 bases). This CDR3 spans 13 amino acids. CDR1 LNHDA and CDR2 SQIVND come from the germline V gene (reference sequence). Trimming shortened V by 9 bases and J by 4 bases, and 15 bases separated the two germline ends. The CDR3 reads CASIRERVYGYTF. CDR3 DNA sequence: TGTGCCAGCATCAGGGAACGGGTCTATGGCTACACCTTC.

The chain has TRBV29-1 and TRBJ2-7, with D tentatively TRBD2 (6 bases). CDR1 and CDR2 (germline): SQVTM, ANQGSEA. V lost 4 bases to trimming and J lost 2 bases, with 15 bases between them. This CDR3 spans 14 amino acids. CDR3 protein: CSVAPAGPPYEQYF. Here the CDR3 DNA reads TGCAGCGTTGCTCCCGCGGGGCCCCCCTACGAGCAGTACTTC.